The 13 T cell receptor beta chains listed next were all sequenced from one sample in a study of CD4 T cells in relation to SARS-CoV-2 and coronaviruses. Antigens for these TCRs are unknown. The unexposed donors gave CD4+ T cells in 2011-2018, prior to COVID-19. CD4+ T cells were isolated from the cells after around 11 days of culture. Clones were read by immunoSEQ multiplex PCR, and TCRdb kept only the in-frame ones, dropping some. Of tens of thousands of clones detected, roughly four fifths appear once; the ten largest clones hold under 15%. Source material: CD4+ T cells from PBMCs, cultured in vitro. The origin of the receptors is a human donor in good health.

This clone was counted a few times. The CDR3 sequence: CASKTDLNTGELFF. The DNA of the CDR3 is TGTGCCAGTAAGACGGACTTGAACACCGGGGAGCTGTTTTTT. The chain has TRBV19 and TRBJ2-2; a possible D gene is TRBD2 (5 bases). Germline V lookup: CDR1 LNHDA, CDR2 SQIVND (reference sequence). V lost 7 bases and J 1 base, leaving 10 bases between the germline ends. The CDR3 is 14 amino acids.

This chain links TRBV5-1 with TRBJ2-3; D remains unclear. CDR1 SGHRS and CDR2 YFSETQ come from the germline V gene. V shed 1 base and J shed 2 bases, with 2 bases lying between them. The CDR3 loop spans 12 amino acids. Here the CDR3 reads CASSLITDTQYF. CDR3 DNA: TGCGCCAGCAGCTTGATCACAGATACGCAGTATTTT. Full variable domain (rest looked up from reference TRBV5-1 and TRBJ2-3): KAGVTQTPRYLIKTRGQQVTLSCSPISGHRSVSWYQQTPGQGLQFLFEYFSETQRNKGNFPGRFSGRQFSNSRSEMNVSTLELGDSALYLCASSLITDTQYFGPGTRLTVL.

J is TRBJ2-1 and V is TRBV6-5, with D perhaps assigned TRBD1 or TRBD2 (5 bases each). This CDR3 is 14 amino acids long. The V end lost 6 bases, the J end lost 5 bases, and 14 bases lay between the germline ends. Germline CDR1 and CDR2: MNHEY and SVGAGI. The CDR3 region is CASSPGTPDNEQFF. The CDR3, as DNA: TGTGCCAGCAGCCCCGGGACCCCAGACAATGAGCAGTTCTTC.

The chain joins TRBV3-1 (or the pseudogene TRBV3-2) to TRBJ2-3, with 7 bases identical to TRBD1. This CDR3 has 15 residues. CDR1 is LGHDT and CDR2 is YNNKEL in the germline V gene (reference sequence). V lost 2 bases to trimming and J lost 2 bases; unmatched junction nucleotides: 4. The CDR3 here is CASSQTGQLTDTQYF. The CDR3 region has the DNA TGTGCCAGCAGCCAAACGGGACAGCTCACAGATACGCAGTATTTT.

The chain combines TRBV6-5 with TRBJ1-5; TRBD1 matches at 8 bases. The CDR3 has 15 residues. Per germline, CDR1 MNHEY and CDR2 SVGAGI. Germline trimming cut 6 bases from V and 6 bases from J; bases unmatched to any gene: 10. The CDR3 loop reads CASSKDRGNRQPQHF. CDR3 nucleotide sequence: TGTGCCAGCAGCAAAGACAGGGGAAATCGTCAGCCCCAGCATTTT.

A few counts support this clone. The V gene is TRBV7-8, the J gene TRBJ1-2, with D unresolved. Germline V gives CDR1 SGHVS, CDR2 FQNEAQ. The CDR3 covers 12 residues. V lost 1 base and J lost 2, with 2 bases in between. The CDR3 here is CASSLENYGYTF. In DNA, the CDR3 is TGTGCCAGCAGCTTAGAGAACTATGGCTACACCTTC.

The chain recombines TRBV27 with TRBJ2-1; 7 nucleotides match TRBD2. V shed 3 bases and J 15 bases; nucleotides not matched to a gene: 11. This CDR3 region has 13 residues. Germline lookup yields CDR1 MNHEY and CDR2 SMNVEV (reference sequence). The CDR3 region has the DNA TGTGCCAGCAGTTTCCTAAGCGGGAATGGGAGGTTCTTC. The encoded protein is CASSFLSGNGRFF.

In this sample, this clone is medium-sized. The CDR3 spells CASSLTFNQPQHF. In DNA form, the CDR3 reads TGTGCCAGCAGCTTAACTTTCAATCAGCCCCAGCATTTT. V is TRBV7-9 and J is TRBJ1-5; D is ambiguous. The CDR3 totals 13 residues. V lost 2 bases and J lost 3, with 5 bases in between. Germline V gene lookup returns CDR1 SEHNR and CDR2 FQNEAQ (reference sequence).

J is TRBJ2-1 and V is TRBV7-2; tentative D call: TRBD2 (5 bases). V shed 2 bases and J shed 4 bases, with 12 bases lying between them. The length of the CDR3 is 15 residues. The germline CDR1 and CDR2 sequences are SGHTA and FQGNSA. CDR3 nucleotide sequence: TGTGCCAGCAGCTTATCCCCCGGGGAGTACAATGAGCAGTTCTTC. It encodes CASSLSPGEYNEQFF.

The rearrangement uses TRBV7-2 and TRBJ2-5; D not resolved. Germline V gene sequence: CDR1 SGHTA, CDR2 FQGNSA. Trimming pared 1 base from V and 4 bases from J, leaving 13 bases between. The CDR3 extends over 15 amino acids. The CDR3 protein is CASSLEPYLVETQYF. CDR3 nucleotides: TGTGCCAGCAGCTTAGAACCTTATCTGGTAGAGACCCAGTACTTC.

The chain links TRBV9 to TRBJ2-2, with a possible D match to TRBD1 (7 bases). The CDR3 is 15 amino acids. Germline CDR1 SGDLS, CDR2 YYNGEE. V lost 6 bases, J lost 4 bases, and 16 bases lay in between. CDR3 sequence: CASTPEGAVTGELFF. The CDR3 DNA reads TGTGCCAGCACCCCGGAGGGGGCGGTCACCGGGGAGCTGTTTTTT.

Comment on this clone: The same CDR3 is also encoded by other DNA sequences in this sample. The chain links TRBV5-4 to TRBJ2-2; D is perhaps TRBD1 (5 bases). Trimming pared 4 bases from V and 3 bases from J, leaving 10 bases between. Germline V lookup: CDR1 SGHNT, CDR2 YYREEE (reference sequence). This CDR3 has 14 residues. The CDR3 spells CASSPDSYTGELFF. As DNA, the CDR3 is TGTGCCAGCAGCCCAGACAGTTACACCGGGGAGCTGTTTTTT.

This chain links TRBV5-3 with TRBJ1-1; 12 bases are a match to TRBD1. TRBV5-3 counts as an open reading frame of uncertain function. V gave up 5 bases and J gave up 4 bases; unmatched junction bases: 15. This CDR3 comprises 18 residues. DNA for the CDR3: TGTGCCAGAAGGTGGAGCCCGGGGACAGGGGGCTGTGGCACTGAAGCTTTCTTT. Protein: CARRWSPGTGGCGTEAFF.